The next 17 T cell receptor beta chains were all read from a single sample in a study of T-cell reconstitution after alpha-beta-depleted transplantation in children. The authors prepared the TCRbeta library with unique molecular identifiers. Each CDR3 protein gets one entry after TCRdb re-called the PCR reads with MiXCR. The sample shows 150,000 to 250,000 distinct CDR3 sequences, more than 12% of them seen only once. The sample was PBMCs from the stem cell graft donor, taken from the stem cell graft. The receptors shown here come from a human donor who donated a stem cell graft to a child with acute lymphoblastic leukemia.

J is TRBJ1-2 and V is TRBV24-1; TRBD1 matches 7 bases. The CDR3 is 13 residues long. Germline CDR1 and CDR2: KGHDR and SFDVKD. Unmatched junction bases numbered 13, after V lost 9 bases and J lost 10 bases. The CDR3 is CATGGGGGGDYTF. The CDR3 DNA sequence: TGTGCCACCGGAGGAGGGGGCGGCGGGGACTACACCTTC.

This clonotype came up many times. The chain couples TRBV29-1 to TRBJ1-1, with a weak D call TRBD1 (6 bases). Germline V gene sequence: CDR1 SQVTM, CDR2 ANQGSEA. This CDR3 has 13 residues. V was cut by 5 bases and J by 5 bases, with 15 bases left in between. Here the CDR3 reads CSVIKNRATEAFF. For the CDR3, the DNA is TGCAGCGTTATAAAGAACAGGGCGACTGAAGCTTTCTTT.

The V and J genes are TRBV7-8 and TRBJ2-1; D is undetermined. The germline gives CDR1 SGHVS, CDR2 FQNEAQ. This CDR3 is 15 amino acids long. V lost 0 bases, J lost 5 bases, and 11 bases lay in between. CDR3 coding DNA: TGTGCCAGCAGCTTAGCAGCAGCCCTGGACAATGAGCAGTTCTTC. Protein sequence: CASSLAAALDNEQFF.

This clonotype was counted at least ten times. The chain has TRBV20-1 and TRBJ2-7, with TRBD2 matching over 8 bases. After removal of 1 base from V and 4 bases from J, the junction contained 9 bases not matched to a gene. CDR3 length equals 15 residues. Germline CDR1 is DFQATT and CDR2 is SNEGSKA (reference sequence). The CDR3 sequence is CSARGPSGSGYEQYF. The CDR3, as DNA: TGCAGTGCTAGAGGTCCCAGCGGGAGCGGGTACGAGCAGTACTTC.

The chain is built from TRBV29-1 and TRBJ2-3; possibly TRBD1 or TRBD2 for D (5 bases each). The V and J ends lost 6 bases and 0 bases respectively, with 16 bases between them. Germline assignment: CDR1 SQVTM and CDR2 ANQGSEA. The CDR3 sequence is 15 residues long. The DNA of the CDR3 is TGCAGCGTCGGGACCAGAGGGAGTAGCACAGATACGCAGTATTTT. The encoded protein is CSVGTRGSSTDTQYF.

This clonotype was counted at least ten times. This chain links TRBV24-1 with TRBJ1-2; a weak D match, TRBD1 (5 bases). CDR3 length: 12 residues. Germline V gene data show CDR1 as KGHDR and CDR2 as SFDVKD. Trimming removed 2 bases from V and 6 bases from J, with 6 bases in between. CDR3 region: CATSDSGDGYTF. The DNA for the CDR3 is TGTGCCACCAGTGATTCGGGGGATGGCTACACCTTC.

There are many counts of this clonotype. The chain has TRBV20-1 and TRBJ2-7; TRBD2 matches at 13 bases. After removal of 6 bases from V and 0 bases from J, the junction contained 5 bases not matched to a gene. Germline V CDR1 and CDR2: DFQATT, SNEGSKA (reference sequence). CDR3 length: 15 residues. The CDR3 here is CSAFGTSGDSYEQYF. For the CDR3, the DNA is TGCAGTGCGTTCGGGACTAGCGGGGACTCCTACGAGCAGTACTTC.

There are many counts of this clonotype. The rearrangement uses TRBV20-1 and TRBJ2-3, with 11 bases matching TRBD2. The V gene's germline CDR1 is DFQATT and CDR2 SNEGSKA (reference sequence). CDR3 size: 14 residues. CDR3 DNA sequence: TGCAGCGTAGTTAGCGGGAGGGCCGTAGATACGCAGTATTTT. Its protein product is CSVVSGRAVDTQYF.

This clonotype was counted ten times or more. This CDR3 is CASSQTDSYGYTF. The CDR3 DNA sequence: TGTGCCAGCAGCCAAACGGACAGCTATGGCTACACCTTC. The chain uses TRBV6-1 and TRBJ1-2, with D possibly being TRBD1 (6 bases). This CDR3 has 13 residues. Trimming pared 6 bases from V and 4 bases from J, leaving 12 bases between. Germline lookup yields CDR1 MNHNS and CDR2 SASEGT.

There are many counts of this clonotype. The chain recombines TRBV2 with TRBJ2-1; possible D gene TRBD1, 5 bases. The germline gives CDR1 SNHLY, CDR2 FYNNEI. The CDR3 is 12 residues long. Trimming removed 6 bases from V and 9 bases from J, with 12 bases in between. CDR3 region: CASSQWGSEQFF. CDR3 in DNA: TGTGCCAGCAGCCAATGGGGCAGTGAGCAGTTCTTC.

This clonotype showed up just once. The CDR3 DNA reads TGTGCCAGCAGTTTGGGACTCTTCAGGGAGACCCAGTACTTC. Residues: CASSLGLFRETQYF. This sequence joins TRBV12-3 or TRBV12-4 and TRBJ2-5; weak D call: TRBD2 (6 bases). V was clipped by 3 bases and J by 5 bases, with 13 bases between them. The CDR3 sequence is 14 residues long.

The chain couples TRBV5-1 to TRBJ2-1, with D hard to call. The CDR3 sequence is 14 residues long. Trimming took off 4 bases at V and 5 bases at J, with 13 bases between the two ends. Germline V gene sequence: CDR1 SGHRS, CDR2 YFSETQ. The CDR3 loop reads CASSPQFGDNEQFF. The CDR3 DNA reads TGCGCCAGCAGCCCTCAGTTTGGAGACAATGAGCAGTTCTTC.

This clonotype has just a few counts. For the CDR3, the DNA is TGCAGCGTTCCATCTAGCGGGGATACCTCCTACGAGCAGTACTTC. Its translation: CSVPSSGDTSYEQYF. J is TRBJ2-7 and V is TRBV29-1, with TRBD2 identical over 9 bases. V trimming: 5 bases; J trimming: 0 bases; junction bases outside the gene matches: 8. CDR1 and CDR2 from the germline V gene are SQVTM and ANQGSEA. CDR3 length equals 15 residues.

This chain joins TRBV5-1 and TRBJ1-2; D is ambiguous. Trimming stripped 1 base from V and 3 bases from J, with 7 bases between. Germline CDR1 is SGHRS and CDR2 is YFSETQ. The CDR3 is 13 residues long. The CDR3 region has the DNA TGCGCCAGCAGCTTGACAGACCACTATGGCTACACCTTC. This sequence encodes CASSLTDHYGYTF.

This clonotype was observed at least ten times. The rearrangement joins TRBV5-1 to TRBJ1-1; TRBD1 is a possible D gene (6 bases). Looked up from germline, CDR1 is SGHRS and CDR2 is YFSETQ. V was pared by 4 bases and J by 7 bases, with 14 bases between. The CDR3 has 13 amino acids. For the CDR3, the DNA is TGCGCCAGCAGCGGAGGGGGTAGTGGTGAAGCTTTCTTT. This gives the protein CASSGGGSGEAFF.

This clonotype was counted at least ten times. V usage is TRBV14 and J usage is TRBJ2-3; D unclear. Germline V gene lookup returns CDR1 SGHDN and CDR2 FVKESK. This CDR3 has 13 amino acids. The V gene lost 2 bases and the J gene lost 2 bases, with 5 bases spanning the gap. DNA of the CDR3: TGTGCCAGCAGCCAAAGTCTCACAGATACGCAGTATTTT. This encodes CASSQSLTDTQYF.

This clonotype was seen ten or more times. The chain carries TRBV5-1 and TRBJ2-7; D unclear. V was shortened by 1 base and J by 3 bases, with 8 bases between the two germline ends. In germline, CDR1 is SGHRS, CDR2 YFSETQ. The CDR3 covers 13 residues. Here the CDR3 reads CASSLLDNYEQYF. CDR3 coding DNA: TGCGCCAGCAGCTTGCTAGACAACTACGAGCAGTACTTC.